Reported below is one T cell receptor (beta chain). These data originate in a study of blood T cell repertoires in COVID-19. Study at large: COVID-19 samples, acute and convalescent, were from the United States, Italy and Spain. Sources were T cells, B-cell-depleted T cells, or PBMCs; the material itself was cDNA or gDNA.

Repertoires were generated with immunoSEQ multiplex PCR, while TCRdb's copy carries only in-frame clones and drops some. Counted here are under 200,000 clones, approximately 91% occurring once; the ten biggest clones make up less than 2.5%. CDR3 size: 12 residues. Germline CDR1 and CDR2: LGHNA and YNFKEQ. Trimming cost V 1 base and J 3 bases, with 4 bases left between them. This receptor was obtained from a man aged 18 to 30 with acute or convalescent COVID-19. The chain combines TRBV4-2 with TRBJ2-7; D is undetermined. Sequences were obtained from peripheral blood. In DNA form, the CDR3 reads TGTGCCAGCAGCCAAGTAGTCTACGAGCAGTACTTC. Amino acid sequence: CASSQVVYEQYF.